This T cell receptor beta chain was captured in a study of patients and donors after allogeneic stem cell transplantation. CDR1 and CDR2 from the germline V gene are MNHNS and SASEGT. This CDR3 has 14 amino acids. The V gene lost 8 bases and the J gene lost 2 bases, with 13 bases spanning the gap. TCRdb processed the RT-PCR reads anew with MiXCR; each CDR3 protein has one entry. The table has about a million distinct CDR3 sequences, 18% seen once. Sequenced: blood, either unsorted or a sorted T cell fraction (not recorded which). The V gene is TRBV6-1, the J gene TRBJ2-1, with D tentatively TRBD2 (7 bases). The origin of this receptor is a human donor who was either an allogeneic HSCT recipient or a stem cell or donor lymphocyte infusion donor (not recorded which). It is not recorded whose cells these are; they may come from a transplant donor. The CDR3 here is CASGGGGPYNEQFF. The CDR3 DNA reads TGTGCCAGCGGCGGCGGGGGCCCCTACAATGAGCAGTTCTTC.